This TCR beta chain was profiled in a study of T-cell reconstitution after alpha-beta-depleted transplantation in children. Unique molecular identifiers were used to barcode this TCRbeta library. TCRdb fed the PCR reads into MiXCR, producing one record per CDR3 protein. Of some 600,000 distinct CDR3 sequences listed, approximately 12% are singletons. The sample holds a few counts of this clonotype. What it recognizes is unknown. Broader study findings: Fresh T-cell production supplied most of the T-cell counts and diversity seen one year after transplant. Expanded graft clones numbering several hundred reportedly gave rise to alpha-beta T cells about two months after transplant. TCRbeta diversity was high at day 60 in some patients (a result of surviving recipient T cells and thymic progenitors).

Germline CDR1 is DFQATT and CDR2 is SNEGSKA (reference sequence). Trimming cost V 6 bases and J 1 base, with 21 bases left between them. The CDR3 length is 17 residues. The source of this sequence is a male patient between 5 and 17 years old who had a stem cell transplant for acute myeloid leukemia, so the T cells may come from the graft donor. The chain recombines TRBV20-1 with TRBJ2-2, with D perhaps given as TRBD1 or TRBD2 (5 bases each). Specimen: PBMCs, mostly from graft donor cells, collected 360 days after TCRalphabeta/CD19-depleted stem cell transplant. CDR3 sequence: CSARKYTGTVNTGELFF. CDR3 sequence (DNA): TGCAGTGCCAGAAAGTATACCGGGACGGTGAACACCGGGGAGCTGTTTTTT.